This is a list of T cell receptor beta chains from one sample in a study of beta chain features in type 1 diabetes. Using immunoSEQ multiplex PCR, the repertoire was profiled, and TCRdb retains in-frame clones only, with some absent. The repertoire includes roughly 250,000 clones, around 21% of them detected once, and around 0.028% sits in the top ten. The source material was naive CD4+ T cells from blood. Every receptor here comes from a woman aged 35 to 49 with type 1 diabetes. The CDR3 runs from the conserved cysteine through the conserved F or W. The D gene is left open where the match is weak. Size tells how often a clone was seen (once, few, many) or the class of an expanded clone, and some rows leave it out.

D	V	J	size	CDR3	DNA
.	TRBV18	TRBJ1-1	.	CASSPDLVESAFF	TGTGCCAGCTCACCAGATCTGGTGGAGTCAGCTTTCTTT
.	TRBV4-2	TRBJ1-2	few	CASRRGAAYGYTF	TGTGCCAGCCGACGGGGGGCGGCCTATGGCTACACCTTC
.	TRBV19	TRBJ2-1	few	CASSGGGDEQFF	TGTGCCAGTAGTGGGGGGGGCGATGAGCAGTTCTTC
.	TRBV6-5	TRBJ1-2	.	CASSEPGHLLSTF	TGTGCCAGCAGTGAACCGGGTCACCTTTTAAGCACCTTC
.	TRBV7-2	TRBJ2-7	.	CASSRYSYEQYF	TGTGCCAGCAGCCGATACAGCTACGAGCAGTACTTC
.	TRBV9	TRBJ2-3	few	CASSVGGLQGTVNF	TGTGCCAGCAGCGTAGGAGGCCTACAGGGAACTGTGAATTTT
TRBD1	TRBV6-6	TRBJ1-3	few	CASTEQGARGNTIYF	TGTGCCAGCACCGAACAGGGGGCGCGTGGAAACACCATATATTTT
TRBD1	TRBV7-2	TRBJ1-6	.	CASSQETPGQGYSPLHF	TGTGCCAGCAGCCAGGAAACCCCGGGACAGGGCTATTCACCCCTCCACTTT
TRBD2	TRBV7-2	TRBJ2-3	few	CASSRTSGASTDTQYF	TGTGCCAGCAGCCGGACTAGCGGGGCGAGCACAGATACGCAGTATTTT
.	TRBV11-1	TRBJ2-3	few	CASSYSAVPNTQYF	TGTGCCAGCAGCTACAGTGCCGTGCCCAATACGCAGTATTTT
.	TRBV20-1	TRBJ1-2	few	CSAYSFYGYTF	TGCAGTGCTTACAGCTTCTATGGCTACACCTTC
TRBD2	TRBV4-2	TRBJ2-7	.	CASSQDLYAVGAGGSYEQYF	TGTGCCAGCAGCCAAGATCTTTATGCGGTCGGAGCGGGAGGCTCCTACGAGCAGTACTTC
.	TRBV29-1	TRBJ2-7	.	CSVGQALAYEQYF	TGCAGCGTTGGACAGGCACTGGCCTACGAGCAGTACTTC
.	TRBV2	TRBJ1-4	few	CASSAQGAANEKLFF	TGTGCCAGCAGTGCCCAGGGTGCGGCTAATGAAAAACTGTTTTTT
TRBD2	TRBV7-2	TRBJ2-3	.	CASSSAGLAGGIDTQYF	TGTGCCAGCAGCTCAGCCGGACTAGCGGGGGGGATAGATACGCAGTATTTT
.	TRBV5-4	TRBJ2-1	.	CASSRSGRSNEQFF	TGTGCCAGCAGCCGATCGGGGAGGTCCAATGAGCAGTTCTTC
TRBD1	TRBV9	TRBJ1-4	.	CASSPAGGEKLFF	TGTGCCAGCAGCCCGGCAGGGGGTGAAAAACTGTTTTTT
.	TRBV7-9	TRBJ1-1	few	CASSLDSWSTEAFF	TGTGCCAGCAGCTTGGACAGTTGGAGCACTGAAGCTTTCTTT
.	TRBV5-4	TRBJ2-7	few	CASSLWAAHPYEQYF	TGTGCCAGCAGCTTGTGGGCAGCCCATCCCTACGAGCAGTACTTC
TRBD1	TRBV11-2	TRBJ2-5	few	CASSTRQGQETQYF	TGTGCCAGCAGCACCCGACAGGGTCAAGAGACCCAGTACTTC
.	TRBV7-9	TRBJ1-5	few	CASSSTPQQNQPQHF	TGTGCCAGCAGCTCGACCCCACAGCAGAATCAGCCCCAGCATTTT
TRBD1	TRBV2	TRBJ2-5	few	CASSGQGQETQYF	TGTGCCAGCAGTGGACAGGGCCAAGAGACCCAGTACTTC